The TCR beta chain under discussion was sequenced for a study of T cell changes during pregnancy in multiple sclerosis. From germline, CDR1 is LNHDA and CDR2 SQIVND (reference sequence). This CDR3 is built from 15 residues. The J segment lost 5 bases and the V segment lost 6 bases, leaving 10 bases of the junction unmatched. Here immunoSEQ multiplex PCR was the method, and the copy in TCRdb shows in-frame clones only, minus some. Of fewer than 90,000 clones listed, around 93% are singletons. J is TRBJ2-1 and V is TRBV19, with 7 bases aligning to TRBD2. The TCR sequence derives from a female donor with multiple sclerosis, enrolled in a pregnancy study. The sample here was peripheral blood, taken in the first trimester of pregnancy. The CDR3 DNA reads as TGTGCCAGTAGACCATACGGGGGAGGGCACAATGAGCAGTTCTTC. The encoded protein is CASRPYGGGHNEQFF.